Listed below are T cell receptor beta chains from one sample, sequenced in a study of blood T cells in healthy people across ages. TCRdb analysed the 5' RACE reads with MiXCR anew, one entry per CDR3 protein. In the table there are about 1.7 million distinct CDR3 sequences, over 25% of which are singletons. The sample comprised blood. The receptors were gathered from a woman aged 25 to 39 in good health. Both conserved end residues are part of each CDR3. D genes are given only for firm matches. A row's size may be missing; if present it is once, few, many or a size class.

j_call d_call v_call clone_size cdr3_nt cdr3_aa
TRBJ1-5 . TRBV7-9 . TGTGCCAGCAGCTCGATACAGGGAGGCCATTATAGCAATCAGCCCCAGCATTTT CASSSIQGGHYSNQPQHF
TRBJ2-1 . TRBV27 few TGTGCCAGCAGCCTACCGGGGGAAGCCCGCAATGAGCAGTTCTTC CASSLPGEARNEQFF
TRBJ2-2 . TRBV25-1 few TGTGCCAGCAGTGAATTTGGGGAGCTGTTTTTT CASSEFGELFF
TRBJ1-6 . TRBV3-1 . TGTGCCAGCAGCCAACGAGGGATCAATTCACCCCTCCACTTT CASSQRGINSPLHF
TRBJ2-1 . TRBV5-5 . TGTGCCAGCAGCTTTGGCCCTAGCGTATCCTACGAGCAGTTCTTC CASSFGPSVSYEQFF
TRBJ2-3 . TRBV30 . TGTGCCTGGGGACGACCAGATACGCAGTATTTT CAWGRPDTQYF
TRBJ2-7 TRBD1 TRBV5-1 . TGCGCCAGCAGGGCCGGACAGGAAAGTTACGAGCAGTACTTC CASRAGQESYEQYF
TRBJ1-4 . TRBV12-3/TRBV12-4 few TGTGCCAGCAGCCCGACCCTGGGGGAAAAACTGTTTTTT CASSPTLGEKLFF
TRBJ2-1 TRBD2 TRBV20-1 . TGCAGTGCTAGAGTCGTAGCGGGGGGATGGAGCTCCTACAATGAGCAGTTCTTC CSARVVAGGWSSYNEQFF
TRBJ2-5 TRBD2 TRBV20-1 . TGCAGTACTAGACCGGTTACTAGCGCCAGACAAGAGACCCAGTACTTC CSTRPVTSARQETQYF
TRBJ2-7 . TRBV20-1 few TGCAGTGCTAGCGTCGCTAGGGTCGCTTCCTACGAGCAGTACTTC CSASVARVASYEQYF
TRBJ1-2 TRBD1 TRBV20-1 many TGCAGTGCTAGAATGGGACAGGGACATGGCTACACCTTC CSARMGQGHGYTF
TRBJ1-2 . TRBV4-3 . TGCGCCAGCAGCCAAGGCACGCCCAGGATCCGCTATGGCTACACCTTC CASSQGTPRIRYGYTF
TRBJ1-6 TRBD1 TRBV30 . TGTGCCTGGAGCCGGCCGGGACAGGGGGATTCACCCCTCCACTTT CAWSRPGQGDSPLHF
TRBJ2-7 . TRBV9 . TGTGCCAGCAGCGTAGAAGGGGGGTGCGGCGAGCAGTACTTC CASSVEGGCGEQYF
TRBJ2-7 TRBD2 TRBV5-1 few TGCGCCAGCAGTTCCGTGGGACTAGCGGGAGTCAGCAGATTATACGAGCAGTACTTC CASSSVGLAGVSRLYEQYF
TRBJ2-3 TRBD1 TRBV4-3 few TGCGCCAGCAGCCGGGACAGCAGAAGCGCAGATACGCAGTATTTT CASSRDSRSADTQYF
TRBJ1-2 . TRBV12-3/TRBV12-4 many TGTGCCAGCAGCAGGACGGGTGGCTACACCTTC CASSRTGGYTF